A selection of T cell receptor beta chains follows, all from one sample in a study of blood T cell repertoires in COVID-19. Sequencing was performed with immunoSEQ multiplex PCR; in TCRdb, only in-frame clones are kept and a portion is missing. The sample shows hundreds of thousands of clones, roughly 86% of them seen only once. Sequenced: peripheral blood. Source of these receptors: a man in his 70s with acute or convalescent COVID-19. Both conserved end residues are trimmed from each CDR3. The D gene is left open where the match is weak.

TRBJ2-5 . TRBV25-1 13 ASSDSGTGRETQY
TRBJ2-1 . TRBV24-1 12 ATSDVQPGSEQF
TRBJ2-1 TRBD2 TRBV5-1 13 ASTRDGGDYNEQF
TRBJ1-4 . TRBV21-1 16 ASSKDPGVDATNEKLF
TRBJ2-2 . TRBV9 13 ASSVAPANTGELF
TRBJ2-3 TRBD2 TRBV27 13 ASTVSGGHTDTQY
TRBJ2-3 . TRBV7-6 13 ASSLGSGPPDTQY
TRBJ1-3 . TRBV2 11 ASTAGPLNTIY
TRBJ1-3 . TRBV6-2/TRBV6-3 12 ASSSVYSGNTIY
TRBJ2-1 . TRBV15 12 ATSRGGGRNEQF
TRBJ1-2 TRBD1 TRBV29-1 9 SVGQVYGYT
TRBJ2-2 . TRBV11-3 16 ASSSAGPGGQGTGELF
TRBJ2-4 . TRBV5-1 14 ASSLDRRIAKNIQY
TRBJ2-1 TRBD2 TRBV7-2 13 ASSARLAGGNEQF
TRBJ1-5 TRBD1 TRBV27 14 ASSSRDRGPNQPQH
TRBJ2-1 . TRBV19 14 ASIKRAASSYNEQF
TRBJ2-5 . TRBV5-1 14 ASSLIEGSFSETQY
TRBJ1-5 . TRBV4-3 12 ASSRDMGLGPQH